This T cell receptor (beta chain) was recorded in a study of vaccination effects on CD4 cells after COVID-19 (dated by TCRdb to between 2021 and 2024). About the investigation overall: In the ViraFEST assay, PBMC were stimulated with viral peptide pools, and TCR sequencing was then used to find antigen-specific CD4+ T cell clonotypes based on their expansion. Post-vaccine samples across the study were collected a median of 72 days after the second dose, with a range of 14 to 241. Some 2 million PBMC per well were cultured with about 9 ug/ml peptides in IMDM containing approximately 4.5% human AB serum, 8.5 to 10 IU/ml IL-2 and gentamicin. In both COVID-19 convalescent patients and infection-naive vaccine recipients, the study compared SARS-CoV-2 spike-specific CD4+ TCR repertoires from before mRNA vaccination with those from after it. The full study included approximately nine COVID-19 convalescent patients and a few SARS-CoV-2-naive healthy vaccine recipients. The Oncomine TCR Beta short-read assay on an Illumina iSeq 100 was used to sequence cultures from other donors in the study. What the research found in general, with its limitations: Clones induced by infection and clones induced by vaccination both contracted markedly at late timepoints after vaccination, which fits with T cell responses waning over time. Among healthy vaccine recipients, nearly all vaccine-induced clones were SARS-CoV-2 mono-reactive, and only 1 of 255 was cross-reactive with common cold coronaviruses. Limitations of the study were the small number of convalescent patients and the absence of early post-infection timepoints.

Compared with germline, V lacks 6 bases and J lacks 3 bases; bases without a gene match: 8. CDR1 and CDR2 are drawn from the germline V gene (reference sequence): WNHNN, SYGVQD. Taken from cysteine to phenylalanine, the CDR3 has 16 residues. Only the CDR3 DNA stays, 48 bases, in frame from base 1. On this clone: No cognate antigen has been identified for it. The record has no base qualities; no much larger clone is one base away.

After 10 to 11 days of culture, CD4+ T cells were isolated with the EasySep CD4+ T cell isolation kit. Each participant received two doses of an mRNA SARS-CoV-2 vaccine, either BNT162b2 or mRNA-1273. None of the healthy vaccine recipients had a prior SARS-CoV-2 infection, which was confirmed by nucleocapsid antibody tests that came back negative both before and after vaccination. Half of the culture medium was replaced with fresh IL-2-containing medium on days 3 and 7. Unless otherwise noted, each peptide stimulation condition was cultured in triplicate wells. PBMC were separated from whole blood using Ficoll-Paque Plus gradient centrifugation and were then either cryopreserved at -140C or used fresh. Genomic DNA was extracted from cultured CD4+ T cells with the QIAamp micro DNA kit. Libraries were constructed by the immunoSEQ multiplex PCR assay. DNA from the CD4+ T cells that had been cultured and isolated underwent TCR beta CDR3 sequencing. As for how the authors treated the data: Non-productive TCR sequences were discarded, and reads were trimmed to the CDR3 region, with only CDR3s of 7 or more amino acids retained. The MANAFEST web app was used to pick out antigen-specific clonotypes by comparing their expansion in peptide wells with that in reference cultures. To be called positive, a clone needed expansion at FDR<0.05 compared with the reference and with all other wells, an odds ratio greater than 5, and a frequency greater than 0.1% in two replicate wells. A clonotype was called cross-reactive if it was significantly expanded both in SARS-CoV-2 spike wells and in at least one common cold coronavirus spike condition. Using the stringdist R package, CDR3 similarity was measured by Levenshtein distance, and unrooted trees were constructed with ape in R 3.6.1. Imported from immuneACCESS, the table was reduced by TCRdb to in-frame sequences with V and J called. These copies leave out some clones; in studies compared against another copy, an unresolved V gene accounts for under half, and the cause of the remainder is not known. The D gene and trimming were derived from the DNA, and the V and J assignments and clone size from that table. Present in this sample are 45,000 or so clones, around 70% of which were seen just once. The ten largest account for 6.5% to 9% of the sample.

This sequence originates from a human donor who received a COVID-19 vaccine. The sequences come from CD4+ T cells from PBMCs cultured without peptide, collected after COVID-19 vaccination. The rearrangement joined TRBV10-1 to TRBJ1-4; TRBD1 lines up with 9 middle nucleotides. CDR3 region: CASRTNRGPANEKLFF. Here is the DNA: TGCGCCAGCAGGACTAACAGGGGGCCAGCTAATGAAAAACTGTTTTTT.